The entry that follows covers one T cell receptor (beta chain) sequence. Antigen unknown. This record comes from a study of vaccination effects on CD4 cells after COVID-19. The overall study: Ahead of sequencing, the ViraFEST assay grew antigen-specific CD4+ T cells using viral peptide pools.

Sequenced by immunoSEQ multiplex PCR; TCRdb stores in-frame clones only, minus some. The sample lists about 25,000 clones, 73% occurring once. CD4+ T cells were isolated after less than 12 days of culture. Nucleocapsid antibody tests were negative, and the vaccine recipients had no prior SARS-CoV-2 infection. On day 3 and again on day 7, half the medium was replaced with IL-2 medium. Trimming cost V 0 bases and J 5 bases, with 11 bases left between them. This CDR3 has 14 amino acids. Germline-derived CDR1 and CDR2 are LGHNA and YNFKEQ. Sample: CD4+ T cells from PBMCs cultured without peptide, taken before COVID-19 vaccination. The chain carries TRBV4-2 and TRBJ2-7, with D perhaps TRBD1 (5 bases). The TCR sequence derives from a human donor who received a COVID-19 vaccine. DNA for the CDR3: TGTGCCAGCAGCCAAGACAGGGTCCCCCACGAGCAGTACTTC. Its protein is CASSQDRVPHEQYF.